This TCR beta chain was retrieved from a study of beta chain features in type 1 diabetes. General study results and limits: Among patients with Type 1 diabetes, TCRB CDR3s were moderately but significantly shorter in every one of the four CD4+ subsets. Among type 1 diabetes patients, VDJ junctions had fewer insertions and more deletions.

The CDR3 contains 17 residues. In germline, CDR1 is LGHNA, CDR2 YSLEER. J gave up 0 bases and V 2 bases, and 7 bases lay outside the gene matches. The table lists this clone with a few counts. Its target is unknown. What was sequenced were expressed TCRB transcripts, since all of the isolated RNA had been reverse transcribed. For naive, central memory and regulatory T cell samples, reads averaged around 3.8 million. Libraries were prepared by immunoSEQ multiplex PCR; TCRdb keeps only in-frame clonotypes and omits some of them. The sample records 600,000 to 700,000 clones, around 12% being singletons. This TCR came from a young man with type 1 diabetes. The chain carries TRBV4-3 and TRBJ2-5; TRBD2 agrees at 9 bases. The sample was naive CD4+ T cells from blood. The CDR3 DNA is TGCGCCAGCAGCCAATACACCGGGACTAGCAACCAAGAGACCCAGTACTTC. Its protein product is CASSQYTGTSNQETQYF.